This T cell receptor (beta chain) came from a study of T cell repertoires in cytomegalovirus infection. The wider study: Selection of CMV epitopes for the study included recently identified HLA-C-restricted and well-studied HLA-B-restricted ones. Matching HLA type, along with CMV infection, was indicated by public TCR beta signatures.

This clonotype was counted at least ten times. No antigen is known for it. CDR1 and CDR2 from the germline V gene are SGHTA and FQGNSA. CDR3 length equals 13 residues. Trimming stripped 4 bases from V and 0 bases from J, with 5 bases between. TCRdb called the reads again in MiXCR, with one record for every CDR3 protein. The sample shows some 500,000 distinct CDR3 sequences, 25% to 35% of them seen only once. Regarding the study as a whole: Dominating the ex vivo response were HLA-C-restricted CMV-specific TCR beta clonotypes. Carriers of CMV and the relevant HLA type were discriminated by public TCR beta frequency.

The source material was cultured PBMCs, sampled from culture after CMV antigen stimulation. This TCR derives from a human donor in good health (CMV status not recorded). Some clones in this sample may be carry-over from other donors' samples. The V gene is TRBV7-2, the J gene TRBJ2-3, with unresolved D. CDR3 protein: CASSYLSTDTQYF. In DNA, the CDR3 is TGTGCCAGCAGCTACCTTAGCACAGATACGCAGTATTTT.